This TCR beta chain was captured by sequencing in a study of cytomegalovirus exposure and HLA in healthy donors. Study-wide findings and caveats: Analysis performed later found more than 15,000 TCR beta sequences associated with HLA alleles at 0.05 false discovery rate. Some TCR beta chains (more than 150 of them) were listed as cytomegalovirus-associated. In presence/absence analyses, roughly uniform sequencing depth across donors was assumed.

In the case of this clone: Its antigen is unknown.

The PCR ran on 60 Vbeta and 13 Jbeta primers. Data came from immunoSEQ multiplex PCR; TCRdb stores just in-frame clones and leaves some out. The sample has over 100,000 clones, roughly three quarters seen once. V lost 4 bases to trimming and J lost 6 bases, with 12 bases between them. The CDR3 has 12 residues. Germline V CDR1 and CDR2: GTSNPN, SVGIG (reference sequence). The gene calls are TRBV30 and TRBJ1-1; D not certain. The sequencing sample was made of PBMCs. The sequence came from a young woman in good health and CMV-seropositive. Here the CDR3 DNA reads TGTGCCTGGAAGGAACAGCGGGCTGAAGCTTTCTTT. Amino acids: CAWKEQRAEAFF. Based on the CDR3 plus reference TRBV30 and TRBJ1-1, the full variable domain is SQTIHQWPATLVQPVGSPLSLECTVEGTSNPNLYWYRQAAGRGLQLLFYSVGIGQISSEVPQNLSASRPQDRQFILSSKKLLLSDSGFYLCAWKEQRAEAFFGQGTRLTVV.